This T cell receptor (beta chain) was captured in a study of beta chain features in type 1 diabetes. Sequenced material consisted of expressed TCRB transcripts (all of the isolated RNA was reverse transcribed). Repertoires were generated with immunoSEQ multiplex PCR, while TCRdb's copy carries only in-frame clones and drops some. This sample has 350,000 or so clones, with around 19% found just once. This CDR3 region has 13 residues. V trimming: 3 bases; J trimming: 3 bases; junction bases outside the gene matches: 1. Germline CDR1 SGHDN, CDR2 FVKESK. The chain is built from TRBV14 and TRBJ2-7, with 8 bases fitting TRBD1. The receptor's source is a woman under 30 in good health. The source material was naive CD4+ T cells from blood. The CDR3 region is CASSQGQVYEQYF. The CDR3 DNA follows: TGTGCCAGCAGCCAGGGACAGGTCTACGAGCAGTACTTC.